One sample yielded the 11 T cell receptor beta chains listed below, sequenced in a study of T cells in Graves' hyperthyroidism and ophthalmopathy. RNA transcripts provided the source from which TCR beta CDR3 regions were amplified. The TCR CDR3 first-round RT-PCR relied on the HTBI primer set. TCRdb reprocessed the multiplex PCR reads with MiXCR, giving one entry per CDR3 protein. The sample has 600,000 or so distinct CDR3 sequences, around 13% seen once. Sequenced material: blood. These receptor sequences come from a woman aged 45-59 years with Graves' ophthalmopathy.

The CDR3 reads CSVEGLREDPSPNEQYF. The CDR3 DNA reads TGCAGCGTTGAAGGGTTGAGGGAGGACCCGTCCCCAAATGAGCAGTACTTC. The gene calls are TRBV29-1 and TRBJ2-7; possible D gene TRBD2, 6 bases. Deletions cut 1 base from V and 7 bases from J, with 26 bases between. The CDR3 is 17 residues long. In germline, CDR1 is SQVTM, CDR2 ANQGSEA.

This clonotype was detected ten times or more. The CDR3 protein is CASSIWSMGRGDEKLFF. The CDR3 DNA reads TGTGCCAGTAGTATATGGTCCATGGGCAGGGGAGATGAAAAACTGTTTTTT. This chain uses TRBV19 with TRBJ1-4; the D gene is possibly TRBD1 (6 bases). CDR1 is LNHDA, CDR2 SQIVND, per germline (reference sequence). This CDR3 is built from 17 residues. V lost 2 bases, J lost 6 bases, and 19 bases lay in between.

For this clonotype: This could be a read error, since a much larger clone is one nucleotide away. The chain employs TRBV12-3 or TRBV12-4 and TRBJ1-2; D gene uncertain. The CDR3 has 15 amino acids. DNA for the CDR3: TGTGCCAGCACCTTCAGTGGCAGCGCTAACCATGGCTACACCTTC. Translating gives CASTFSGSANHGYTF.

This clonotype was recorded at least ten times. This chain joins TRBV28 and TRBJ1-5; D is undetermined. Trimming pared 3 bases from V and 4 bases from J, leaving 7 bases between. CDR1 is MDHEN and CDR2 is SYDVKM in the germline V gene. The CDR3 runs to 13 residues. The CDR3 spells CASSFLWNQPQHF. For the CDR3, the DNA is TGTGCCAGCAGTTTCCTGTGGAATCAGCCCCAGCATTTT.

This clonotype was observed a handful of times. This chain joins TRBV3-1 and TRBJ1-2, with a possible D match to TRBD1 (6 bases). The CDR3 sequence is 13 residues long. Per germline, CDR1 LGHDT and CDR2 YNNKEL (reference sequence). Between the trimmed V and J ends, which lost 7 bases and 6 bases, there was a span of 15 bases. The CDR3 sequence: CASNPRTAHGYTF. The DNA of the CDR3 is TGTGCCAGCAACCCCCGGACAGCTCATGGCTACACCTTC.

V usage is TRBV12-3 or TRBV12-4 and J usage is TRBJ2-1, with TRBD2 identical over 14 bases. Trimming removed 0 bases from V and 9 bases from J; junction bases left unmatched: 7. The CDR3 is 17 residues long. The CDR3 spells CASSLASGLAGVGEQFF. The CDR3 nucleotides are TGTGCCAGCAGTTTAGCTTCGGGACTAGCGGGAGTAGGTGAGCAGTTCTTC.

This clonotype was seen repeatedly, ten times or more. This chain connects TRBV9 to TRBJ2-5; D not certain. CDR1 is SGDLS and CDR2 is YYNGEE in the germline V gene. The CDR3 is made up of 14 amino acids. V lost 2 bases and J lost 0, with 8 bases in between. CDR3 in amino acids: CASSVGPYQETQYF. CDR3 nucleotides: TGTGCCAGCAGCGTCGGGCCTTACCAAGAGACCCAGTACTTC.

This clonotype has more than one count but fewer than ten. V and J are TRBV9 and TRBJ1-2, with TRBD1 identical over 10 bases. Germline V gene lookup returns CDR1 SGDLS and CDR2 YYNGEE. CDR3 length: 15 residues. J gave up 4 bases and V 3 bases, and 6 bases lay outside the gene matches. CDR3 residues: CASSGPRTGGYGYTF. The CDR3 bases are TGTGCCAGCAGCGGACCCAGGACAGGGGGCTATGGCTACACCTTC.

This clonotype was observed at least ten times. The chain employs TRBV20-1 and TRBJ2-1; 7 bases are shared with TRBD2. Germline assignment: CDR1 DFQATT and CDR2 SNEGSKA (reference sequence). This CDR3 region has 16 residues. J lost 4 bases, V lost 0 bases, and 9 bases had no gene match. CDR3 coding DNA: TGCAGTGCTAGAGATCGAGGCGGGAGAAGATACAATGAGCAGTTCTTC. Translating gives CSARDRGGRRYNEQFF.

This clonotype was counted at least ten times. This chain's CDR3 is CASSQEADTTNEKLFF. CDR3 sequence (DNA): TGTGCCAGCAGCCAAGAGGCGGACACTACTAATGAAAAACTGTTTTTT. J is TRBJ1-4 and V is TRBV3-1, with a possible D match to TRBD1 (5 bases). Germline V gives CDR1 LGHDT, CDR2 YNNKEL (reference sequence). With 0 bases removed from V and 2 bases from J, the gap between germline ends came to 10 bases. There are 16 residues in the CDR3.

The chain is built from TRBV18 and TRBJ2-4; 7 bases line up with TRBD1. The CDR3 is 19 amino acids. The V gene end was trimmed by 0 bases and the J gene end by 3 bases; junction bases not matched to a gene: 14. Germline V gene data show CDR1 as KGHSH and CDR2 as LQKENI. CDR3 bases: TGTGCCAGCTCACCACCAATGGGCACAGGGGAAAGGGTCAAAAACATTCAGTACTTC. As protein: CASSPPMGTGERVKNIQYF.